The next 2 T cell receptor beta chains were all read from a single sample in a study of T-cell memory formation after mild COVID-19. One entry per CDR3 protein results from TCRdb running MiXCR on the 5' RACE reads. This sample yields tens of thousands of distinct CDR3 sequences, of which less than 15% are seen a single time; around two fifths belongs to the top ten. The sequencing input was PBMCs or a T cell subset sorted from them (not recorded which). The receptors derive from a man aged 18 to 30 who had mild COVID-19 (a few samples of this study predate the infection). Cell type and time point are not known.

This clonotype appeared a few times. V gene TRBV10-3 combines with J gene TRBJ1-2, with a tentative D call TRBD1 (5 bases). Germline CDR1 reads ENHRY; CDR2 reads SYGVKD. With 8 bases removed from V and 5 bases from J, the gap between germline ends came to 15 bases. The CDR3 has 13 residues. DNA of the CDR3: TGTGCCATCCCGAGGGGAGGGGAGTATGGCTACACCTTC. Translated: CAIPRGGEYGYTF.

The chain employs TRBV4-1 and TRBJ2-3; 7 bases fit TRBD2. The CDR3 loop spans 15 amino acids. Trimming cost V 5 bases and J 1 base; bases outside gene matches: 6. The germline V gene encodes CDR1 MGHRA and CDR2 YSYEKL. The CDR3 sequence is CASSTVAGGTDTQYF. CDR3 nucleotide sequence: TGCGCCAGCAGCACGGTTGCGGGGGGCACAGATACGCAGTATTTT.